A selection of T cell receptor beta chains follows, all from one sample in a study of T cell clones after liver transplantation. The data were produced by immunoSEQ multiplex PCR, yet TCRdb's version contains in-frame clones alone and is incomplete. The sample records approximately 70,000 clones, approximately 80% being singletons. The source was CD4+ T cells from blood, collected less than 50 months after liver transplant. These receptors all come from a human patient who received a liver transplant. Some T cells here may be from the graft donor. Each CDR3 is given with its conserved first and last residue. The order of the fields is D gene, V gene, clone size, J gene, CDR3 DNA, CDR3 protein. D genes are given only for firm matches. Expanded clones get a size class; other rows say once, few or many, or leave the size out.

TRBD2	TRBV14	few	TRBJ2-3	TGTGCCAGCAGCCAGCAACTAGCGAGCACAGATACGCAGTATTTT	CASSQQLASTDTQYF
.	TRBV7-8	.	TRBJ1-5	TGTGCCAGCAGCTTAGCGTTCTACGAAAGTCAGCCCCAGCATTTT	CASSLAFYESQPQHF
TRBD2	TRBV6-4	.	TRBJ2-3	TGTGCCAGCAGCCGCTCCGGGAGGGTAACAGATACGCAGTATTTT	CASSRSGRVTDTQYF
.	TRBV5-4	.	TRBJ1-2	TGTGCCAGCAGCACTAATCGACAGGTGTCCGCGTATGGCTACACCTTC	CASSTNRQVSAYGYTF
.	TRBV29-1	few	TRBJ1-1	TGCAGCGTTGATGACACTACGGGGGCTTTCTTT	CSVDDTTGAFF
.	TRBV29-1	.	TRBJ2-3	TGCAGCGTTGGGGTCAGCACAGATACGCAGTATTTT	CSVGVSTDTQYF
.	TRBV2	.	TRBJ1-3	TGTGCCAGCGACCACGGCGTCTCTGGAAACACCATATATTTT	CASDHGVSGNTIYF
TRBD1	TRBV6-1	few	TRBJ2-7	TGTGCCAGCAGTGGCCTGGACAGGAGGAACGAGCAGTACTTC	CASSGLDRRNEQYF
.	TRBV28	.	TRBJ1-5	TGTGCCAGCAGTCAAACAGGGAGCAATCAGCCCCAGCATTTT	CASSQTGSNQPQHF
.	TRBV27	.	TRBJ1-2	TGTGCCAGCAGTTGGACGATTGGGGGTTATGGCTACACCTTC	CASSWTIGGYGYTF
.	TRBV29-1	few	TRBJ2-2	TGCAGCGTTGGAGGGCTCGCGAACACCGGGGAGCTGTTTTTT	CSVGGLANTGELFF
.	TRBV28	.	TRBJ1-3	TGTGCCAGCAGTTTATGGGCAGCCACGGGAAACACCATATATTTT	CASSLWAATGNTIYF
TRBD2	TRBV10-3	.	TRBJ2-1	TGTGCCATCAGTGTTAGACTAGCGGGAGTACTCAATGAGCAGTTCTTC	CAISVRLAGVLNEQFF
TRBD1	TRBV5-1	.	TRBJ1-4	TGCGCCAGCAGTTCGGGACAGGGGATTAATGAAAAACTGTTTTTT	CASSSGQGINEKLFF
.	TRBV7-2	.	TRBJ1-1	TGTGCCAGCAGCTTAGGGCCCCATCCGATCGCTGAAGCTTTCTTT	CASSLGPHPIAEAFF
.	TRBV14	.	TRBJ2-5	TGTGCCAGCAGCCAGGCGTTGGGGCGGGGAGTCGAGACCCAGTACTTC	CASSQALGRGVETQYF
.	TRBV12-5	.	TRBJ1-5	TGTGCTAGTGGTTTGTCAGAGAATCAGCCCCAGCATTTT	CASGLSENQPQHF
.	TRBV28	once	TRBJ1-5	TGTGCCAGCAGTTTTCTGTCAGTCAAACATAGCAATCAGCCCCAGCATTTT	CASSFLSVKHSNQPQHF
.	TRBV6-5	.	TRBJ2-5	TGTGCCAGCAGAAGCGGGACAGCCCAAGAGACCCAGTACTTC	CASRSGTAQETQYF